This entry describes one TCR beta chain. Original processing notes: From reference gene primer amplification, estimates of nucleated cell counts were derived. Profiling relied on immunoSEQ multiplex PCR, and the TCRdb table lists in-frame clones only, not all of them. V, J and clone size are those of that table, while D and trimming were read from the DNA. This table has 110,000 to 150,000 clones, roughly 87% appearing once. V shed 1 base and J 4 bases; nucleotides not matched to a gene: 6. Germline V gene sequence: CDR1 SNHLY, CDR2 FYNNEI. The CDR3 is made up of 16 amino acids. These data come from a study of blood T cell repertoires in COVID-19. Turning to the study itself: Spain, Italy and the United States supplied samples that represented acute and convalescent COVID-19. From T cells, B-cell-depleted T cells, or PBMCs came the material, which was cDNA or gDNA.

What was sequenced was peripheral blood. The sequence derives from a man between 65 and 79 years old with acute or convalescent COVID-19. This chain joins TRBV2 and TRBJ2-3, with 9 positions matching TRBD2. CDR3 DNA sequence: TGTGCCAGCAGTGAAGTTGGCGGGGGGGCTTCAGATACGCAGTATTTT. Protein: CASSEVGGGASDTQYF.